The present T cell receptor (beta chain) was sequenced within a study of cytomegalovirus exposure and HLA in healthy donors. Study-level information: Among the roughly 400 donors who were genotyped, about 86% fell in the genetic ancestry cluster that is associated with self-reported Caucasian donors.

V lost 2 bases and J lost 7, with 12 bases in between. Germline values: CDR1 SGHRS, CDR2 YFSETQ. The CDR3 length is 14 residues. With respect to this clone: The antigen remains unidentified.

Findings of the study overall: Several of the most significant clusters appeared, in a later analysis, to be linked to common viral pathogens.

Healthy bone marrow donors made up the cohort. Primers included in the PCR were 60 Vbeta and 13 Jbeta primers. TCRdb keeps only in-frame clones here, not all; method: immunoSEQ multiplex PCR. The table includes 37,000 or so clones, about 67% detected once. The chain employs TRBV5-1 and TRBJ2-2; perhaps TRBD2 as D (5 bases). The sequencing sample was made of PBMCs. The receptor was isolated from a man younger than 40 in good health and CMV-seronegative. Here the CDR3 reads CASSFTRLFGELFF. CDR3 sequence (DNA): TGCGCCAGCAGCTTTACACGACTATTCGGGGAGCTGTTTTTT. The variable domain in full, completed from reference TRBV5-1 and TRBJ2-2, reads KAGVTQTPRYLIKTRGQQVTLSCSPISGHRSVSWYQQTPGQGLQFLFEYFSETQRNKGNFPGRFSGRQFSNSRSEMNVSTLELGDSALYLCASSFTRLFGELFFGEGSRLTVL.